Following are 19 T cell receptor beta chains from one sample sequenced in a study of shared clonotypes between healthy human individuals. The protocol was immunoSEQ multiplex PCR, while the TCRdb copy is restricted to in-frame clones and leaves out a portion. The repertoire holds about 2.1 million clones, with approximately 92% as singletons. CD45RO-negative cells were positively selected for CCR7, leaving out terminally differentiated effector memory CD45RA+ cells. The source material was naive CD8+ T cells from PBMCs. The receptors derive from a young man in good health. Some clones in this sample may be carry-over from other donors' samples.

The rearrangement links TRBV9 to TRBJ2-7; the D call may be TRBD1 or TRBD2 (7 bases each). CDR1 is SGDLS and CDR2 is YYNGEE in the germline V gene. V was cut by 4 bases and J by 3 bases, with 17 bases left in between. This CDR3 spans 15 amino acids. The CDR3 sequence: CASSPRGGIVYEQYF. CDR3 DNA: TGTGCCAGCAGCCCCAGGGGGGGGATCGTCTACGAGCAGTACTTC.

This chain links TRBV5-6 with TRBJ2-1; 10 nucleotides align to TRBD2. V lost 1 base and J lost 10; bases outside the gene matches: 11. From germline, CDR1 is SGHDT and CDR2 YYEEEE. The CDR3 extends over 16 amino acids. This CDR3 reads CASSLIRTSGHGEQFF. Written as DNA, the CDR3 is TGTGCCAGCAGCTTGATCCGGACTAGCGGCCACGGAGAGCAGTTCTTC.

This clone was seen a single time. CDR3 DNA sequence: TGTGCCAGCAGCTTACGGACAGTCCAAGAGACCCAGTACTTC. This sequence encodes CASSLRTVQETQYF. J is TRBJ2-5 and V is TRBV7-8; possible D gene TRBD1, 6 bases. The CDR3 length is 14 residues. Trimming removed 2 bases at V and 1 base at J, with 8 bases between. Germline CDR1 and CDR2: SGHVS and FQNEAQ.

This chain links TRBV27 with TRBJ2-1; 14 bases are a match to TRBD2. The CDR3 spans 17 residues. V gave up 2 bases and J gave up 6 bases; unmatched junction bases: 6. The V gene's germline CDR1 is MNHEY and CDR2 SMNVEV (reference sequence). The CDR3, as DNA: TGTGCCAGCAGTTTAGGGGGGACTAGCGGGAGCACCAATGAGCAGTTCTTC. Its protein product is CASSLGGTSGSTNEQFF.

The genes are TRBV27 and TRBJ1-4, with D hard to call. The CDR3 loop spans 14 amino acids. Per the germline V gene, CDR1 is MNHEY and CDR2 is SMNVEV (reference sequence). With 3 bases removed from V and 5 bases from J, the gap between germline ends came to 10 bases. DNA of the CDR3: TGTGCCAGCAGTTTCCGGGATACGAATGAAAAACTGTTTTTT. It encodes CASSFRDTNEKLFF. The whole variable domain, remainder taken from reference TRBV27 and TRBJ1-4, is EAQVTQNPRYLITVTGKKLTVTCSQNMNHEYMSWYRQDPGLGLRQIYYSMNVEVTDKGDVPEGYKVSRKEKRNFPLILESPSPNQTSLYFCASSFRDTNEKLFFGSGTQLSVL.

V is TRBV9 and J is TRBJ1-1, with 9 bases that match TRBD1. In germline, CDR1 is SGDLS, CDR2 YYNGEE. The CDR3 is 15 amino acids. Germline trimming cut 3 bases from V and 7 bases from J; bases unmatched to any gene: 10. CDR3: CASSAGQGSFGEAFF. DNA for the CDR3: TGTGCCAGCAGCGCGGGACAGGGCTCTTTCGGTGAAGCTTTCTTT.

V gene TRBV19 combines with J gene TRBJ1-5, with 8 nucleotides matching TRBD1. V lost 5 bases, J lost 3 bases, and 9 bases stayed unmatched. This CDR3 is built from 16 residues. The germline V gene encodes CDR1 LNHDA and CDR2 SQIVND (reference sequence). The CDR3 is CASSAPRTGSNQPQHF. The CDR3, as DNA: TGTGCCAGTAGTGCGCCACGGACAGGGTCCAATCAGCCCCAGCATTTT.

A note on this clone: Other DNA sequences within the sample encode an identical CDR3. This CDR3 reads CASSLRGLAAYEQYF. The CDR3 DNA follows: TGTGCCAGCAGTTTAAGGGGACTAGCGGCCTACGAGCAGTACTTC. The gene calls are TRBV27 and TRBJ2-7; 11 nucleotides agree with TRBD2. The CDR3 loop spans 15 amino acids. The junction had 2 bases not matched to a gene; V was cut back by 2 bases and J by 2 bases. CDR1 is MNHEY and CDR2 is SMNVEV in the germline V gene (reference sequence).

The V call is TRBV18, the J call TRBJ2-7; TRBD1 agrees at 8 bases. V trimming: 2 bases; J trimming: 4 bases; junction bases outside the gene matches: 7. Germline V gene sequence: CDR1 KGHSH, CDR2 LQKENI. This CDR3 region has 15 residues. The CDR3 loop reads CASSPNPGGLYEQYF. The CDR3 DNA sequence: TGTGCCAGCTCACCAAATCCAGGGGGCTTGTACGAGCAGTACTTC.

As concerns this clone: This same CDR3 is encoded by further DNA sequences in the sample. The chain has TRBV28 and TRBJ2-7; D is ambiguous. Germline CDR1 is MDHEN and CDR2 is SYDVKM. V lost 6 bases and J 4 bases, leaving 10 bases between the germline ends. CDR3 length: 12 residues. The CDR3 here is CASSPRVYEQYF. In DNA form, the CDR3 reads TGTGCCAGCAGCCCCCGGGTTTACGAGCAGTACTTC.

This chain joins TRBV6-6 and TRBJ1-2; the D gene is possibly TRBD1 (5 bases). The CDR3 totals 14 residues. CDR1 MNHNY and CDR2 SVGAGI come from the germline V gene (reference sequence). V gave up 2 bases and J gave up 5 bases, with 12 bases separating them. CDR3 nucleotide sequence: TGTGCCAGCAGTTACCTGGGGCCGCAATATGGCTACACCTTC. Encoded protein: CASSYLGPQYGYTF.

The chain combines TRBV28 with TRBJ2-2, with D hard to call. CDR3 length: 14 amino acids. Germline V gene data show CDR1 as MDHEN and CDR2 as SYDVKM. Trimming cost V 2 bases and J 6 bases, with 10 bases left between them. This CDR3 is CASSLEFVAGELFF. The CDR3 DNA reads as TGTGCCAGCAGTTTAGAATTTGTCGCCGGGGAGCTGTTTTTT.

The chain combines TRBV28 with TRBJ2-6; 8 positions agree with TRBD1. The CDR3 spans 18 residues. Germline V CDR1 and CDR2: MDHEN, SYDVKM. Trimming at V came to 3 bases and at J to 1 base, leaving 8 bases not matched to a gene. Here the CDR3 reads CASSFWTGSSSGANVLTF. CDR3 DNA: TGTGCCAGCAGTTTTTGGACAGGGTCCTCTTCTGGGGCCAACGTCCTGACTTTC.

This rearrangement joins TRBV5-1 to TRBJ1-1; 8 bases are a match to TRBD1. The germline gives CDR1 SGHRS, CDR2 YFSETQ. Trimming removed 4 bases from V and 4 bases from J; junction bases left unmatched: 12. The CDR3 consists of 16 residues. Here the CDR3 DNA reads TGCGCCAGCAGCGTGGAGGGACAGGCGCGGCCCACTGAAGCTTTCTTT. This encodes CASSVEGQARPTEAFF.

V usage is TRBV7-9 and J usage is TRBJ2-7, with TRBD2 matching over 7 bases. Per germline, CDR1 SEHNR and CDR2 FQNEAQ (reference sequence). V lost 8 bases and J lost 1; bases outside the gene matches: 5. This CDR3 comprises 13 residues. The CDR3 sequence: CASGLAESYEQYF. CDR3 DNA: TGTGCCAGCGGGCTAGCGGAATCCTACGAGCAGTACTTC.

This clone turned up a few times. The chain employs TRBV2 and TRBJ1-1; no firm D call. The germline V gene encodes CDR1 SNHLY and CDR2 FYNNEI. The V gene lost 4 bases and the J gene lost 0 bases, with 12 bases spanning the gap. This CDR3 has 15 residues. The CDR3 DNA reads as TGTGCCAGCAGTGTCGGGGTCGGGGTGAACACTGAAGCTTTCTTT. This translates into CASSVGVGVNTEAFF.

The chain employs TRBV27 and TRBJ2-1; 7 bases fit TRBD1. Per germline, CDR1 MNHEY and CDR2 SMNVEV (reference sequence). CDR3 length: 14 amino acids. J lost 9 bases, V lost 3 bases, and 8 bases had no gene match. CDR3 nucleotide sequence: TGTGCCAGCAGTTTTGTGTGGCCAGGGGGTGAGCAGTTCTTC. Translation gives CASSFVWPGGEQFF.

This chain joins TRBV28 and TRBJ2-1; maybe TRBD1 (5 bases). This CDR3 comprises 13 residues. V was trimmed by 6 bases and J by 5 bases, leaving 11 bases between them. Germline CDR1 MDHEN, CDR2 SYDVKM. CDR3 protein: CASSPRANNEQFF. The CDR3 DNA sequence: TGTGCCAGCAGCCCCAGGGCTAACAATGAGCAGTTCTTC.

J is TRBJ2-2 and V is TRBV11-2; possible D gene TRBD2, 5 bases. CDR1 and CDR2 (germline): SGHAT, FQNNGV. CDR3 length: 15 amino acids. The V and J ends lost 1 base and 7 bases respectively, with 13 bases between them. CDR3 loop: CASSLVAGYGGELFF. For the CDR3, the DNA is TGTGCCAGCAGCTTAGTCGCGGGCTACGGCGGGGAGCTGTTTTTT.